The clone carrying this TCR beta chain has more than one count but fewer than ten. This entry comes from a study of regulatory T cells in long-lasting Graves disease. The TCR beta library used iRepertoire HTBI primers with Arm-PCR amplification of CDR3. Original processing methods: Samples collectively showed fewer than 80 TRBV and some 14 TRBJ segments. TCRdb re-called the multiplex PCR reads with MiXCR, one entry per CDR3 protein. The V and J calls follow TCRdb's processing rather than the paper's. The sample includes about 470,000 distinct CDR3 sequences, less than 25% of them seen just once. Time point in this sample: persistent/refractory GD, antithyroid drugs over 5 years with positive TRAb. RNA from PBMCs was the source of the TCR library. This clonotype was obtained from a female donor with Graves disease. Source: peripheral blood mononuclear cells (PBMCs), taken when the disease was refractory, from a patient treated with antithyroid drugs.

This CDR3 is CASSFGRGLAFF. CDR3 in DNA: TGTGCCAGCAGTTTCGGGAGGGGATTGGCTTTCTTT. The gene calls are TRBV12-3 or TRBV12-4 and TRBJ1-1; D perhaps matches TRBD1 (5 bases). The CDR3 extends over 12 amino acids. Between the trimmed V and J ends, which lost 3 bases and 11 bases, there was a span of 13 bases.